This T cell receptor (beta chain) came from a study of T cell responses to AZD1222 COVID-19 vaccine. Study-wide points: As reported, nearly half of all spike-specific TCRs target variant regions that are unmutated. There were repertoire samples only from the period after the peak T cell response. Two AZD1222 doses significantly raised spike-specific TCR breadth and depth over controls.

As concerns this clone: Its target is unknown.

Assay: immunoSEQ multiplex PCR; the TCRdb copy retains only in-frame clones and omits some. Among some 120,000 clones listed, approximately 88% were seen once. This CDR3 is 10 amino acids long. In germline, CDR1 is DFQATT, CDR2 SNEGSKA (reference sequence). The input for sequencing was peripheral blood, taken on day 0 of AZD1222 vaccination. The J gene is TRBJ2-2, the V gene TRBV20-1; no clear D gene. The receptor was derived from an adult in good health. The CDR3 nucleotides are TGCAGGGGAAACACCGGGGAGCTGTTTTTT. Encoded protein: CRGNTGELFF.